The source of this TCR beta chain is a study of cytotoxic CD8 clonotypes in ibrutinib-treated CLL. Data came from immunoSEQ multiplex PCR; TCRdb stores just in-frame clones and leaves some out. The sample lists approximately 20,000 clones; roughly 80% were seen once. V lost 5 bases, J lost 2 bases, and 16 bases lay in between. CDR3 size: 16 residues. CDR1 and CDR2 (germline): SGHTA, FQGNSA. Concerning this clone: The antigen is undetermined.

Genomic DNA in an amount of roughly 2 micrograms was extracted from cryopreserved PBMCs and used for the preparation of TCR beta libraries. Points from the study as a whole: Ibrutinib response saw clonality rise, and progression saw it return toward baseline.

This clonotype was obtained from a human donor with chronic lymphocytic leukemia. The V call is TRBV7-2, the J call TRBJ2-1; tentatively, D is TRBD2 (7 bases). Sequences were derived from PBMCs, sampled before ibrutinib treatment. CDR3 DNA: TGTGCCAGCAGCACGAGGGGGGGACATCCCTACAATGAGCAGTTCTTC. Residues: CASSTRGGHPYNEQFF.